Listed below are T cell receptor beta chains from one sample, sequenced in a study of blood T cells in healthy people across ages. TCRdb redid the calling of the 5' RACE reads with MiXCR, one entry per CDR3 protein. Of 1.4 million or so distinct CDR3 sequences in the sample, approximately 43% were seen once. The sequenced sample consisted of blood. Every receptor here comes from a woman aged 18-35 years in good health. Each CDR3 is given with its conserved first and last residue. D genes are given only for firm matches. Expanded clones get a size class; other rows say once, few or many, or leave the size out.

j_call d_call v_call clone_size cdr3_nt cdr3_aa
TRBJ1-1 NA TRBV7-9 few TGTGCCAGCAGCTTCGCGGGTGAGGTTACTGAAGCTTTCTTT CASSFAGEVTEAFF
TRBJ2-7 TRBD1 TRBV6-6 NA TGTGCCAGCACTCCAACAGGGGACGAGCAGTACTTC CASTPTGDEQYF
TRBJ1-2 NA TRBV12-3/TRBV12-4 many TGTGCCAGCAGTTTGAACAACTATGGCTACACCTTC CASSLNNYGYTF
TRBJ1-2 NA TRBV20-1 NA TGCAGTTCGGCATTACGGGGGCCGAGCTATGGCTACACCTTC CSSALRGPSYGYTF
TRBJ2-1 TRBD2 TRBV6-2/TRBV6-3 few TGTGCCAGCAGTTTCCCACTCCCGGCTAGCGGGATACAGAATGAGCAGTTCTTC CASSFPLPASGIQNEQFF
TRBJ1-6 NA TRBV4-1 NA TGCGCCAGCAGCCAGGTCCAGGCTGGCTCCTATAATTCACCCCTCCACTTT CASSQVQAGSYNSPLHF
TRBJ2-2 NA TRBV12-3/TRBV12-4 few TGTGCCAGCAGCAAAGACTACACCGGGGAGCTGTTTTTT CASSKDYTGELFF
TRBJ2-3 TRBD2 TRBV4-3 few TGCGCCAGCAGCCAAGAGGAACGGGAGGCTGGCACAGATACGCAGTATTTT CASSQEEREAGTDTQYF
TRBJ2-3 NA TRBV20-1 NA TGCAGTGCTCCCCAAGGGGCTCTCGCAGATACGCAGTATTTT CSAPQGALADTQYF
TRBJ2-5 NA TRBV12-3/TRBV12-4 many TGTGCCAGCAGTCCCCACAGGGATGAGGAGACCCAGTACTTC CASSPHRDEETQYF
TRBJ1-1 TRBD1 TRBV5-1 NA TGCGCCAGCAGAATCACAGGGGGCGAAACTGAAGCTTTCTTT CASRITGGETEAFF
TRBJ2-4 TRBD1 TRBV6-2/TRBV6-3 few TGTGCCAGCAGTATAGGGGGCGCGAGAAACATTCAGTACTTC CASSIGGARNIQYF
TRBJ1-1 TRBD1 TRBV4-1 NA TGCGCCAGCAGCCATCCCGGACAGGGCTCCCACACTGAAGCTTTCTTT CASSHPGQGSHTEAFF
TRBJ2-4 NA TRBV4-2 NA TGTGCCAGCAGCCACCGGGACGGCAATACGGACATTCAGTACTTC CASSHRDGNTDIQYF
TRBJ1-6 NA TRBV4-3 NA TGCGCCAGCAGCCAAGGTTCGACAGCTAATTCACCCCCCCACTTT CASSQGSTANSPPHF
TRBJ2-1 NA TRBV11-2 few TGTGCCAGCAGAAGCAGCACATATGTGGGGTCATACAATGAGCAGTTCTTC CASRSSTYVGSYNEQFF
TRBJ1-2 NA TRBV7-2 NA TGTGCCAGCAGCTTAGTCCCAGGAGTGGACTATGGCTACACCTTC CASSLVPGVDYGYTF
TRBJ1-5 NA TRBV27 few TGTGCCAGCAGTTCAGGGCACAACAATCAGCCCCAGCATTTT CASSSGHNNQPQHF